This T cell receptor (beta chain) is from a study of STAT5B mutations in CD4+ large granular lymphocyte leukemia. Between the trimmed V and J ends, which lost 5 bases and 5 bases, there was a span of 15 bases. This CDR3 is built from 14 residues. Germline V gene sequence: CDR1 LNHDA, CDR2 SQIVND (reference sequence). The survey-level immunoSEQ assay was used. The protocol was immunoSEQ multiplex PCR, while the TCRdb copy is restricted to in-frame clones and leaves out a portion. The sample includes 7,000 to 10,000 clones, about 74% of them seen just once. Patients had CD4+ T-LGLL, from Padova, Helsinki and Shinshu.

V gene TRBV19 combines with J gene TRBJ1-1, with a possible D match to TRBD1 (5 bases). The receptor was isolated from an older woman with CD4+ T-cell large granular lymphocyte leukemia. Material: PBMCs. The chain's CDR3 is CASSSPAGGTEAFF. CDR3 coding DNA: TGTGCCAGTAGTTCCCCGGCGGGGGGTACTGAAGCTTTCTTT.